These T cell receptor beta chains were read from a single sample in a study of regulatory T cells in long-lasting Graves disease. In TCRdb, the multiplex PCR reads were re-called with MiXCR into one record per CDR3 protein. The data show roughly 450,000 distinct CDR3 sequences, around 20% seen once. The material sequenced was peripheral blood mononuclear cells (PBMCs), taken when the disease was refractory, from a patient treated with antithyroid drugs. These receptors all come from a female donor with Graves disease. Each CDR3 is given with its conserved first and last residue. Expanded clones get a size class; other rows say once, few or many, or leave the size out.

cdr3_aa,clone_size,v_call,j_call
CASSIPQKPTTDTQYF,.,TRBV6-1,TRBJ2-3
CASRVLGGQAEAFF,.,TRBV19,TRBJ1-1
CASSEAPSYGYTF,many,TRBV6-1,TRBJ1-2
CATSAQPGGNQPQHF,.,TRBV15,TRBJ1-5
CASSLGDGRYGYTF,many,TRBV12-3/TRBV12-4,TRBJ1-2
CASSLDRNYEQYF,.,TRBV7-7,TRBJ2-7
CSGGGGRELFF,.,TRBV29-1,TRBJ2-2
CASSSQDRGHGYTF,few,TRBV5-6,TRBJ1-2
CASRFILVRTGGPGELFF,.,TRBV28,TRBJ2-2
CASSLGENSNQPQHF,.,TRBV7-8,TRBJ1-5
CASIGTAPHEQFF,.,TRBV2,TRBJ2-1
CATSRGWYEQYF,few,TRBV15,TRBJ2-7
CASSVTSGRVHEQYF,many,TRBV28,TRBJ2-7
CASSMTGGRVLNTEAFF,.,TRBV7-9,TRBJ1-1
CSIGIASGGHNEQFF,few,TRBV29-1,TRBJ2-1
CASSTTGAMNTEAFF,.,TRBV12-3/TRBV12-4,TRBJ1-1
CAIQSGEKLFF,.,TRBV19,TRBJ1-4
CASSQDRAPNEKLFF,.,TRBV4-1,TRBJ1-4
CASSYGGGYTF,.,TRBV6-2/TRBV6-3,TRBJ1-2
CASSLYPEAFF,few,TRBV28,TRBJ1-1
CASSPGRAFGTEAFF,many,TRBV12-3/TRBV12-4,TRBJ1-1
CASRGTGDYNEQFF,.,TRBV7-2,TRBJ2-1
CASSIPRHPGSGYTF,few,TRBV19,TRBJ1-2
CSASGLNTGELFF,once,TRBV20-1,TRBJ2-2
CASSSDNSGRAFFGGELFF,.,TRBV5-5,TRBJ2-2
CASSLVLGEAFF,few,TRBV7-9,TRBJ1-1
CASSYALGPYGYTF,few,TRBV6-1,TRBJ1-2
CASRGDRGPNTEAFF,.,TRBV7-3,TRBJ1-1
CASSLETGANTGELFF,few,TRBV5-4,TRBJ2-2
CASSPGNGDQETQYF,few,TRBV7-9,TRBJ2-5
CATSRKKDYGYTF,many,TRBV15,TRBJ1-2
CASSFHPLGEQYF,many,TRBV12-3/TRBV12-4,TRBJ2-7
CASRLGIETQYF,many,TRBV3-1,TRBJ2-5
CASSSRQGAPYEQYF,.,TRBV19,TRBJ2-7
CATSVAGQVQETQYF,few,TRBV24-1,TRBJ2-5
CASTLQLSGELFF,.,TRBV19,TRBJ2-2
CASRVAGRSLSPLHF,many,TRBV2,TRBJ1-6
CASSYSIMARRGIQYF,.,TRBV6-2/TRBV6-3,TRBJ2-4
CASRGSAEGYGYTF,many,TRBV2,TRBJ1-2
CASSWGRDNEQFF,.,TRBV12-3/TRBV12-4,TRBJ2-1
CSVAQRGDRGEHTF,few,TRBV29-1,TRBJ1-2
CASSYRPDGSQHF,once,TRBV7-2,TRBJ1-5
CASSLPGLAGVSTGEQYF,.,TRBV7-2,TRBJ2-7
CASRLPGGSEAFF,many,TRBV7-9,TRBJ1-1
CASSEAWGSYEQYF,many,TRBV2,TRBJ2-7
CASSLDGREGETQYF,.,TRBV11-2,TRBJ2-5
CASSQGGGSGETQYF,few,TRBV3-1,TRBJ2-5
CASITTGSNEQFF,.,TRBV28,TRBJ2-1
CASSPGAMNTEAFF,.,TRBV28,TRBJ1-1
CSAPTRIFETQYF,many,TRBV20-1,TRBJ2-5
CASSSTRGPGPEAFF,.,TRBV7-8,TRBJ1-1